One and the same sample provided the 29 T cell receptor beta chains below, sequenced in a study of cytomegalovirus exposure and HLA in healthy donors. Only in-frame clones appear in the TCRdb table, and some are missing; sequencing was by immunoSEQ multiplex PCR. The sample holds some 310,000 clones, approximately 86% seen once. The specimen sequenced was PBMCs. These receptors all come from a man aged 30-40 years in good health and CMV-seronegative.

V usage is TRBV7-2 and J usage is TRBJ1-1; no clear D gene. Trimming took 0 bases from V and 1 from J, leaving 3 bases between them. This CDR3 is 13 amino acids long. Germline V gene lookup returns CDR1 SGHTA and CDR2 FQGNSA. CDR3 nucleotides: TGTGCCAGCAGCTTAGCCGGGAACACTGAAGCTTTCTTT. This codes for CASSLAGNTEAFF.

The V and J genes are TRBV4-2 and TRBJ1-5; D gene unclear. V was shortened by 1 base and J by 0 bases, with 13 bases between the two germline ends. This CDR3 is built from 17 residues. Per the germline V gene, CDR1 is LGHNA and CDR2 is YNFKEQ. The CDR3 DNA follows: TGTGCCAGCAGCCAAGTCGCGTCACCTTATAGCAATCAGCCCCAGCATTTT. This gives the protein CASSQVASPYSNQPQHF.

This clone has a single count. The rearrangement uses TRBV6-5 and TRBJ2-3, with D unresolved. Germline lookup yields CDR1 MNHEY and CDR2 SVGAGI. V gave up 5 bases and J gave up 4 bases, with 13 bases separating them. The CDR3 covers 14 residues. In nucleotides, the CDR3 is TGTGCCAGCAGTGCTAATGAGGAGTCAGATACGCAGTATTTT. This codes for CASSANEESDTQYF.

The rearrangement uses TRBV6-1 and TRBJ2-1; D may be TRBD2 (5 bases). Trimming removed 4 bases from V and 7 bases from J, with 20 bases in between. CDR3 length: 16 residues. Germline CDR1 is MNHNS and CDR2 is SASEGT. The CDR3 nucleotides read TGTGCCAGCAGTGTCCGTTTGAGCGCCCGGGGAAATGAGCAGTTCTTC. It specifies CASSVRLSARGNEQFF.

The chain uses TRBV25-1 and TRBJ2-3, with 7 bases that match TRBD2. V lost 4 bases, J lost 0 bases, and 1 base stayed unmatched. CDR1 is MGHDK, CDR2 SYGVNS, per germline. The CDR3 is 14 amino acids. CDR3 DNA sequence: TGTGCCAGCAGTGTGCGGGGGAGCACAGATACGCAGTATTTT. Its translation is CASSVRGSTDTQYF.

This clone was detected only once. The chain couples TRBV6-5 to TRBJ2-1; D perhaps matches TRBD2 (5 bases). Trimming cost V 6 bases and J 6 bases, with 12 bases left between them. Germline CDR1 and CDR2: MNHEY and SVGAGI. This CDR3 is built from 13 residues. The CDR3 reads CASSPQAGNEQFF. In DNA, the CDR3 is TGTGCCAGCAGCCCCCAGGCGGGCAATGAGCAGTTCTTC.

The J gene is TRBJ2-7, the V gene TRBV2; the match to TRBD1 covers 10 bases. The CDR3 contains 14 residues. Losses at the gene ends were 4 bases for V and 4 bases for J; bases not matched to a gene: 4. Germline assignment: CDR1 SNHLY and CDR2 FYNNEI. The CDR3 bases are TGTGCCAGCAGTGGTGACAGGGGGCTATACGAGCAGTACTTC. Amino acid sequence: CASSGDRGLYEQYF.

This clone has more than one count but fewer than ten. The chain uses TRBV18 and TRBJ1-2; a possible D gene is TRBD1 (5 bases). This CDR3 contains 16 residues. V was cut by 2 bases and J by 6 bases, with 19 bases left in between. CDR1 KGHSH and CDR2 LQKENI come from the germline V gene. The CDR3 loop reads CASSPTGFPPGDGYTF. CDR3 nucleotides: TGTGCCAGCTCACCAACAGGATTCCCACCGGGGGATGGCTACACCTTC.

The DNA for the CDR3 is TGCGCCAGCAGCTTGGAGGGTGGACAGAGCACAGATACGCAGTATTTT. Encoded protein: CASSLEGGQSTDTQYF. The chain employs TRBV5-1 and TRBJ2-3; perhaps TRBD1 as D (6 bases). CDR3 length: 16 residues. Germline-derived CDR1 and CDR2 are SGHRS and YFSETQ. Trimming took 0 bases from V and 0 from J, leaving 11 bases between them.

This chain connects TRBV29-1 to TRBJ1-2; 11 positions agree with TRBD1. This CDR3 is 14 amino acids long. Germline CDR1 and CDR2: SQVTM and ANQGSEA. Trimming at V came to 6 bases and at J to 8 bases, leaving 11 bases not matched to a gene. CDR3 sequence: CSVLSGTGGSGYTF. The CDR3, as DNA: TGCAGCGTCCTATCCGGGACAGGGGGGTCCGGCTACACCTTC.

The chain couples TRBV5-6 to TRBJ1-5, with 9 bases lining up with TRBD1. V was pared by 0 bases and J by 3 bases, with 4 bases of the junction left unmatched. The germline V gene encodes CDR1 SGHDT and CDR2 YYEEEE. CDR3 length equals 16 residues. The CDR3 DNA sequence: TGTGCCAGCAGCTTGGGGACAGGGGAGGCCAATCAGCCCCAGCATTTT. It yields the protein CASSLGTGEANQPQHF.

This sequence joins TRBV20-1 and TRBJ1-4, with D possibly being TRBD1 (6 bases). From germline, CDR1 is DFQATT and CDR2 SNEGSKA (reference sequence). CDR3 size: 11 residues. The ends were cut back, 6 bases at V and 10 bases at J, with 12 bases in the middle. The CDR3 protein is CSARQVGKLFF. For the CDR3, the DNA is TGCAGTGCGAGACAGGTCGGAAAACTGTTTTTT.

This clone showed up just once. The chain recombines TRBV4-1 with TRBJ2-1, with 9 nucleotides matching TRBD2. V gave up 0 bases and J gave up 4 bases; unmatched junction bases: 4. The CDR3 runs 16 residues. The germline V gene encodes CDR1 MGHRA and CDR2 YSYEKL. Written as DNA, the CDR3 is TGCGCCAGCAGCCAAGAGGGCCTAGCGGGGTACAATGAGCAGTTCTTC. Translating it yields CASSQEGLAGYNEQFF.

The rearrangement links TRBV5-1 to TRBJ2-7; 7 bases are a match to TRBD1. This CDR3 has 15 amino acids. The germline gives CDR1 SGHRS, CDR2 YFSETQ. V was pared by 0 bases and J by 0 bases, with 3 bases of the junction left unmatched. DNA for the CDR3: TGCGCCAGCAGCTTGGGCGCAGGGGGCTCCTACGAGCAGTACTTC. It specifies CASSLGAGGSYEQYF.

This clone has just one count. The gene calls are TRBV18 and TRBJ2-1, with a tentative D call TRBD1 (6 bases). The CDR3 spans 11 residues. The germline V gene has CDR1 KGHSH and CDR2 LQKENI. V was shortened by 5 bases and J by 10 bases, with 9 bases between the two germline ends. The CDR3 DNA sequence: TGTGCCAGCTCAATCGACAGGGAGCAGTTCTTC. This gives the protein CASSIDREQFF.

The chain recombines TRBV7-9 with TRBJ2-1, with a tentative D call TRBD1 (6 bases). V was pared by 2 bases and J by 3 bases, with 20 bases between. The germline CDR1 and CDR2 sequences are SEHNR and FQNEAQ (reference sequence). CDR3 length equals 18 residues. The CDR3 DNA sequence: TGTGCCAGCAGCTTATTGATCGTCCGGGACACGGACTACAATGAGCAGTTCTTC. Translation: CASSLLIVRDTDYNEQFF.

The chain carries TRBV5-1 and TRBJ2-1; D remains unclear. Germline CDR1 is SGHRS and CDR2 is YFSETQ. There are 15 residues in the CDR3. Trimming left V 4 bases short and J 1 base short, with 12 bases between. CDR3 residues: CASSVGDSSYNEQFF. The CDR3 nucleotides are TGCGCCAGCAGCGTCGGAGATTCTTCCTACAATGAGCAGTTCTTC.

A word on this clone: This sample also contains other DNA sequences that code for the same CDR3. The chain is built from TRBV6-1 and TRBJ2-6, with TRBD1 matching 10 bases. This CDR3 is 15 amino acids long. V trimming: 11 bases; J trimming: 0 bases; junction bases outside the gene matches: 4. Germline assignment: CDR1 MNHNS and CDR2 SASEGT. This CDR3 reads CASRTGGSGANVLTF. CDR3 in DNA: TGTGCCTCTCGGACAGGGGGCTCTGGGGCCAACGTCCTGACTTTC.

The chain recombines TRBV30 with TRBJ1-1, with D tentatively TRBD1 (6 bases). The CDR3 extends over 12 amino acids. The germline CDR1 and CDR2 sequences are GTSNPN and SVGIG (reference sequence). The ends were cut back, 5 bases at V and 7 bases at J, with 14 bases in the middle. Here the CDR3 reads CAWGSGHLEAFF. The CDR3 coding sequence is TGTGCCTGGGGCTCGGGACACCTTGAAGCTTTCTTT.

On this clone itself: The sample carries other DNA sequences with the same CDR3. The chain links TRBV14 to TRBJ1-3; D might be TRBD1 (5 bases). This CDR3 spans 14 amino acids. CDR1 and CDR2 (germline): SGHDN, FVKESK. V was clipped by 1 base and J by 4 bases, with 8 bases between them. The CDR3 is CASSQAGDGNTIYF. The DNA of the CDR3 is TGTGCCAGCAGCCAAGCGGGGGACGGAAACACCATATATTTT. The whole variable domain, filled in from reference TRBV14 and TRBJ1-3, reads EAGVTQFPSHSVIEKGQTVTLRCDPISGHDNLYWYRRVMGKEIKFLLHFVKESKQDESGMPNNRFLAERTGGTYSTLKVQPAELEDSGVYFCASSQAGDGNTIYFGEGSWLTVV.

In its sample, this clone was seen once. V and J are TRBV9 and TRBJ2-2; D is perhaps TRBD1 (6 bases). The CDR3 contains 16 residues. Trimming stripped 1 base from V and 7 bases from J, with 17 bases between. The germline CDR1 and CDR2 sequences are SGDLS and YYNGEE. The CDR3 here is CASSVIKQTGHGELFF. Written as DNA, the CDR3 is TGTGCCAGCAGCGTAATAAAGCAGACAGGACACGGGGAGCTGTTTTTT.

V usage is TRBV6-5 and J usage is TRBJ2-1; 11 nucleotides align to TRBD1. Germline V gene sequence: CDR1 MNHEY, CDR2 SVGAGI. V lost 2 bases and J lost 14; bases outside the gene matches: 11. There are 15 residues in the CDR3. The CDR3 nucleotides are TGTGCCAGCAGTTACCCGGGACAGGGGGTCTATCAGGAGTTCTTC. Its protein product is CASSYPGQGVYQEFF.

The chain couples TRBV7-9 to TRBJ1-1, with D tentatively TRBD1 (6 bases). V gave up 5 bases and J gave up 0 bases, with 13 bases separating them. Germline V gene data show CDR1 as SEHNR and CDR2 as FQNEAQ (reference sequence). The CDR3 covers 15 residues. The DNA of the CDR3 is TGTGCCAGCAGCAAGCGAGGACAGCTGAACACTGAAGCTTTCTTT. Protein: CASSKRGQLNTEAFF.

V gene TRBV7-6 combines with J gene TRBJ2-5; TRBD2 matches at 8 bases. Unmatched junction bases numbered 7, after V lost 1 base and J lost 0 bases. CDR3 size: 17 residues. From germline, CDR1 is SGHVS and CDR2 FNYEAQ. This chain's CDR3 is CASSLVSGGQYQETQYF. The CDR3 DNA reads TGTGCCAGCAGCTTAGTGAGCGGGGGCCAGTACCAAGAGACCCAGTACTTC. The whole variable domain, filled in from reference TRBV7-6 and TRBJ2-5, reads GAGVSQSPRYKVTKRGQDVALRCDPISGHVSLYWYRQALGQGPEFLTYFNYEAQQDKSGLPNDRFSAERPEGSISTLTIQRTEQRDSAMYRCASSLVSGGQYQETQYFGPGTRLLVL.

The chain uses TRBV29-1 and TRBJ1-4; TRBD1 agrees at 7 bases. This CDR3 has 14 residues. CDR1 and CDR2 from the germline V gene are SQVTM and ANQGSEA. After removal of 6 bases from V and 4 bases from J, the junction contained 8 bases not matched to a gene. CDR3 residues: CSVTTGALNEKLFF. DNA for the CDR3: TGCAGCGTAACTACAGGGGCCCTTAATGAAAAACTGTTTTTT.

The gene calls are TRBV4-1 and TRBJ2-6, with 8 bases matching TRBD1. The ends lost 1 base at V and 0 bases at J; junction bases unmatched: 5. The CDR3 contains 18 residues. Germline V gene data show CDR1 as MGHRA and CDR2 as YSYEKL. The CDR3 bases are TGCGCCAGCAGCCAAGGGACAGGGCCTGTCTCTGGGGCCAACGTCCTGACTTTC. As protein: CASSQGTGPVSGANVLTF.

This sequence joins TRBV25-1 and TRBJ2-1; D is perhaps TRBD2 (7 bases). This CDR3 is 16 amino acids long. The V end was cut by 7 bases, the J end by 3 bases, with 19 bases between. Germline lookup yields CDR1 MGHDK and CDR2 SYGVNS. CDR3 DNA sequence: TGTGCCAGCACTCACCGGGGGGCGCCAGGCTACAATGAGCAGTTCTTC. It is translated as CASTHRGAPGYNEQFF.

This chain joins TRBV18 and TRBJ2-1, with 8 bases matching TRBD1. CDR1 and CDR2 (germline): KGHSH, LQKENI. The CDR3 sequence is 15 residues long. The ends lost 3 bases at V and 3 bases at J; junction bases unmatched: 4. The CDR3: CASSPGTGLYNEQFF. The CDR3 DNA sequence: TGTGCCAGCTCACCCGGGACAGGCCTCTACAATGAGCAGTTCTTC. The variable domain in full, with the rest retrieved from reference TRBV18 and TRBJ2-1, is NAGVMQNPRHLVRRRGQEARLRCSPMKGHSHVYWYRQLPEEGLKFMVYLQKENIIDESGMPKERFSAEFPKEGPSILRIQQVVRGDSAAYFCASSPGTGLYNEQFFGPGTRLTVL.

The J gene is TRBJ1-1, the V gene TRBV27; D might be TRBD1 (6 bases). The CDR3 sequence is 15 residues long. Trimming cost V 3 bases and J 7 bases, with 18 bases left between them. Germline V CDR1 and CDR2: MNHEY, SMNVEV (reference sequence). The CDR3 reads CASSFRSGDPREAFF. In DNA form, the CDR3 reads TGTGCCAGCAGTTTTCGGTCAGGGGACCCCCGTGAAGCTTTCTTT.